What follows are 5 T cell receptor beta chains derived from one specimen sequenced in a study of T cells in Graves' hyperthyroidism and ophthalmopathy. TCR beta CDR3 regions were amplified from RNA transcripts. In the first-round RT-PCR of the TCR CDR3, the HTBI primer set was used. MiXCR, run by TCRdb on the multiplex PCR reads, gives a single entry per CDR3 protein. The sample holds some 560,000 distinct CDR3 sequences, 14% seen once. Sequenced: blood. The receptor set was obtained from a woman in her forties with Graves' hyperthyroidism.

This chain joins TRBV29-1 and TRBJ2-1; 7 nucleotides align to TRBD1. V dropped 8 bases and J dropped 3; count of bases not matched to a gene: 7. CDR3 size: 13 residues. The germline V gene encodes CDR1 SQVTM and CDR2 ANQGSEA. The CDR3 sequence is CSFEGQNYNEQFF. CDR3 nucleotide sequence: TGCAGCTTCGAGGGACAGAACTACAATGAGCAGTTCTTC.

This clonotype was recorded many times. This rearrangement joins TRBV2 to TRBJ2-5; D gene unclear. The CDR3 runs 12 residues. Germline-derived CDR1 and CDR2 are SNHLY and FYNNEI. Trimming cost V 5 bases and J 2 bases, with 6 bases left between them. In DNA form, the CDR3 reads TGTGCCAGCAGTACAGAGCAAGAGACCCAGTACTTC. Encoded protein: CASSTEQETQYF.

The V and J genes are TRBV24-1 and TRBJ2-2, with a tentative D call TRBD1 (6 bases). CDR3 length: 14 residues. The V end was cut by 1 base, the J end by 7 bases, with 9 bases between. CDR1 is KGHDR, CDR2 SFDVKD, per germline. The CDR3 bases are TGTGCCACCAGTGATTTAACAGGGCGCGGGGAGCTGTTTTTT. Protein: CATSDLTGRGELFF.

This clonotype has more than one count but fewer than ten. The chain has TRBV30 and TRBJ2-3; TRBD1 might be the D (6 bases). The CDR3 has 15 residues. V lost 6 bases, J lost 3 bases, and 19 bases lay in between. Germline V gene data show CDR1 as GTSNPN and CDR2 as SVGIG (reference sequence). The CDR3 DNA follows: TGTGCCTGCCTTGGGGGCAGGGTGTGGACAGATACGCAGTATTTT. Its translation: CACLGGRVWTDTQYF.

The CDR3 nucleotides are TGTGCCAGCACCAGACAGGGAGAAACCATATATTTT. This sequence encodes CASTRQGETIYF. The chain recombines TRBV6-2 or TRBV6-3 with TRBJ1-3; 7 positions match TRBD1. This CDR3 has 12 amino acids. Germline V gene sequence: CDR1 MNHEY, CDR2 SVGEGT. V trimming: 7 bases; J trimming: 10 bases; junction bases outside the gene matches: 7.